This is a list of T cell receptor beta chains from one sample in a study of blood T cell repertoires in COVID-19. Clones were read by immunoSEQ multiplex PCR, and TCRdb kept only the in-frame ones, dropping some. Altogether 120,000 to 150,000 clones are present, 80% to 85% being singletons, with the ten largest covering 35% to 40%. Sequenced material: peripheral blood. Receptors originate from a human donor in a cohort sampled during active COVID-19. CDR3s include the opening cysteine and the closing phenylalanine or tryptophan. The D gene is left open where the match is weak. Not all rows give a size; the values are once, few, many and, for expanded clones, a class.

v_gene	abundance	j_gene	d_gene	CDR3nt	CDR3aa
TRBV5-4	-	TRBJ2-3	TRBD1	TGTGCCAGCAGCCAAACAACAGGGGCGCGGGTCACAGATACGCAGTATTTT	CASSQTTGARVTDTQYF
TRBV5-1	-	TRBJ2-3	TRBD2	TGCGCCACCAAACTCGGGGGGGGCCAAGATACGCAGTATTTT	CATKLGGGQDTQYF
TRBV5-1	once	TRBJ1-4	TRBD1	TGCGCCAGCAGCATCGGGACAGGCTTTAATGAAAAACTGTTTTTT	CASSIGTGFNEKLFF
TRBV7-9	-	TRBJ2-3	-	TGTGCCAGCAGCTTAAGCAGCACAGATACGCAGTATTTT	CASSLSSTDTQYF
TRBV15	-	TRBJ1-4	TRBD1	TGTGCCACCCAAAGGACAGGAGGTTATGAAAAACTGTTTTTT	CATQRTGGYEKLFF
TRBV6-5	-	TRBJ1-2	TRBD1	TGTGCCAGCAGCCCCGCGGGACAGGGCGCGGCCGGCTACACCTTC	CASSPAGQGAAGYTF
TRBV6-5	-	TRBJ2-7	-	TGTGCCAGCAGTACGCAGGGTTTATTCTCCGAGCAGTACTTC	CASSTQGLFSEQYF
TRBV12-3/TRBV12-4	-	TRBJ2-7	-	TGTGCCAGCAGCCCCGACAACTCCTACGAGCAGTACTTC	CASSPDNSYEQYF
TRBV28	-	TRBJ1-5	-	TGTGCCAGCAGCCATTCCAAGCGGGGTTACAATCAGCCCCAGCATTTT	CASSHSKRGYNQPQHF
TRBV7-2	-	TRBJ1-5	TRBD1	TGTGCCAGCAGCTCGGACAGGGCCAATCAGCCCCAGCATTTT	CASSSDRANQPQHF
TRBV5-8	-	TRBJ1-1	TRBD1	TGTGCCAGCAGCGCCGACCGGGACAGGGGGCGATATACTGAAGCTTTCTTT	CASSADRDRGRYTEAFF
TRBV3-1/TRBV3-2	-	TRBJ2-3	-	TGTGCCAGCAGCCCTGGACTAAGCACAGATACGCAGTATTTT	CASSPGLSTDTQYF
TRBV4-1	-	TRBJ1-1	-	TGCGCCAGCAGCCAAGGAAAGAGGAACACTGAAGCTTTCTTT	CASSQGKRNTEAFF
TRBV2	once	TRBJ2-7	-	TGTGCCAGCAGCCTCCGGGGTGGCTCCTACGAGCAGTACTTC	CASSLRGGSYEQYF
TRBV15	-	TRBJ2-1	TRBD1	TGTGCCACCAGCTGGCTCGGGACAGGCTCCAATGAGCAGTTCTTC	CATSWLGTGSNEQFF
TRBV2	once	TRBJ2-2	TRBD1	TGTGCCAGCAGTCGACAGGGGGCAAACACCGGGGAGCTGTTTTTT	CASSRQGANTGELFF
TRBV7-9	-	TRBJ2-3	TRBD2	TGTGCCAGCGGACTAGCCGCAGTTTCAGATACGCAGTATTTT	CASGLAAVSDTQYF
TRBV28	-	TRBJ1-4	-	TGTGCCAGCAGTTTGGGGGGTTGGGCTAATGAAAAACTGTTTTTT	CASSLGGWANEKLFF
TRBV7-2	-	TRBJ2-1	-	TGTGCCAGCAGCTTAGCCGACTCGGGCTACAATGAGCAGTTCTTC	CASSLADSGYNEQFF
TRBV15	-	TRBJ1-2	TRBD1	TGTGCCACCAGCAGAGCGGGGACAGGTCCTAACTATGGCTACACCTTC	CATSRAGTGPNYGYTF
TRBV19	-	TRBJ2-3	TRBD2	TGTGCCAGTAGCCACGGGAGGCGAGGAGTCGATACGCAGTATTTT	CASSHGRRGVDTQYF
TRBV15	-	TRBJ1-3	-	TGTGCCACCAGCAGTATAAACTCTGGAAACACCATATATTTT	CATSSINSGNTIYF
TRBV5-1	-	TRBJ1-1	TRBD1	TGCGCCAGCAGCTTGGAAAGGGGGCGCGGTGGAAACACTGAAGCTTTCTTT	CASSLERGRGGNTEAFF
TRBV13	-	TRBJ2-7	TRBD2	TGTGCCAGCAGCACCCGACTAGCGGGGGCCTACGAGCAGTACTTC	CASSTRLAGAYEQYF
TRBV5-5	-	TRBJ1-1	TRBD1	TGTGCCAGCAGCTCCCAGGGGGCCACTGAAGCTTTCTTT	CASSSQGATEAFF
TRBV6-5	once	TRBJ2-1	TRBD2	TGTGCCAGCTTACGACTAGCGCGGGATGAGCAGTTCTTC	CASLRLARDEQFF
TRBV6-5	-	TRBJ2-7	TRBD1	TGTGCCAGCAGTCAACAACAGGGGGCCGAGCAGTACTTC	CASSQQQGAEQYF
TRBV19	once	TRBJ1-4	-	TGTGCCAGTACCGAGAGAGGGGGATTAGCTAATGAAAAACTGTTTTTT	CASTERGGLANEKLFF
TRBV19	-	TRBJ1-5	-	TGTGCCAGTACCCCAAGCAGGGGTAATCAGCCCCAGCATTTT	CASTPSRGNQPQHF
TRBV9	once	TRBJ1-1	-	TGTGCCAGCAGCGTAGGTGGGGGCCCGGGGACTGAAGCTTTCTTT	CASSVGGGPGTEAFF
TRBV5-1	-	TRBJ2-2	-	TGCGCCAGCAGCCCAACAGGGACCGGCGGGGAGCTGTTTTTT	CASSPTGTGGELFF
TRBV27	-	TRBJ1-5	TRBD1	TGTGCCAGCAGTGTAGACAGGGGTCTGCCCCAGCATTTT	CASSVDRGLPQHF
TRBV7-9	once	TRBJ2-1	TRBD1	TGTGCCAGCAGCTTAGCTCGAGGGGGCATGACCTACAATGAGCAGTTCTTC	CASSLARGGMTYNEQFF
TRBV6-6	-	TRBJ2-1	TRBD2	TGTGCCAGCAGTCACGGACTAGCGGGGGCCAAAAGCTCCTACAATGAGCAGTTCTTC	CASSHGLAGAKSSYNEQFF
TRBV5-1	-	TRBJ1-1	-	TGCGCCAGCAGCCCCCGGCAGGGGCGGACTGAAGCTTTCTTT	CASSPRQGRTEAFF
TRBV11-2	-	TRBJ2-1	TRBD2	TGTGCCAGCAGCTTAGTCGGGCTAGCGGCTAACAATGAGCAGTTCTTC	CASSLVGLAANNEQFF
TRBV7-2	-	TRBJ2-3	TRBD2	TGTGCCAGCAGCGCACTAGCGGGGGCGCCAGATACGCAGTATTTT	CASSALAGAPDTQYF
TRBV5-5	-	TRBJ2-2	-	TGTGCCAGCAGCCAGAACACCGGGGAGCTGTTTTTT	CASSQNTGELFF
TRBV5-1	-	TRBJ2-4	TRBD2	TGCGCCAGCAGCTCTTCTGCCGGACTAGCGGGGGGTGGTGGCATTCAGTACTTC	CASSSSAGLAGGGGIQYF
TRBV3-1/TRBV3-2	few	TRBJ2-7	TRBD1	TGTGCCAGCAGCCAAGGCACTCCGGGACAGGGGTACTACGAGCAGTACTTC	CASSQGTPGQGYYEQYF